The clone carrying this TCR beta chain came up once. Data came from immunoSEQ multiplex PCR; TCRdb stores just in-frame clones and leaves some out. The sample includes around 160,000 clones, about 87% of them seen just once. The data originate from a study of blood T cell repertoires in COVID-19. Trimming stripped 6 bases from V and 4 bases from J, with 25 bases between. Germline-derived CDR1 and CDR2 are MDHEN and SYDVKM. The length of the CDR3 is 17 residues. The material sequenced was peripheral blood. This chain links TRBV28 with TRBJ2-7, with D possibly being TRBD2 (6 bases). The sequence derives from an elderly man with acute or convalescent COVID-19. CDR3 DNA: TGTGCCAGCAGCTGGGGGGTGGGGTCGGTAGGACTTTACGAGCAGTACTTC. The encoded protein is CASSWGVGSVGLYEQYF.